This T cell receptor beta chain was captured in a study of breast tumors, draining lymph nodes, adjacent tissues. Notes on the study in general: That most tumor T cells come from lymph nodes remained unproven. Data fit most tumor T cells coming from lymph node, expanding in tumor. Luminal-like breast cancer showed significantly higher tumor–nontumor repertoire similarity than basal-like.

The sample holds many counts of this clonotype. Its antigen is not known. The lymph nodes were axillary draining lymph nodes from breast cancer patients. The CDR3 sequence is 13 residues long. Per the germline V gene, CDR1 is SGHNT and CDR2 is YENEEA. The ends were cut back, 5 bases at V and 4 bases at J, with 11 bases in the middle. TCRdb passed the multiplex PCR reads through MiXCR, listing each CDR3 protein once. Of some 230,000 distinct CDR3 sequences listed, under 35% were seen once; the top ten hold approximately 3.6%. The chain carries TRBV11-3 and TRBJ1-2; D is uncertain. Sequenced input: axillary lymph node tissue. This sequence was found in a female donor with breast cancer. Some clones in this sample may be carry-over from other donors' samples. The CDR3 region has the DNA TGTGCCAGCAGCCAAGACCGCCTCTATGGCTACACCTTC. Protein: CASSQDRLYGYTF. The full variable domain, with the rest looked up from reference TRBV11-3 and TRBJ1-2, is EAGVVQSPRYKIIEKKQPVAFWCNPISGHNTLYWYLQNLGQGPELLIRYENEEAVDDSQLPKDRFSAERLKGVDSTLKIQPAELGDSAVYLCASSQDRLYGYTFGSGTRLTVV.